Presented here are 23 T cell receptor beta chains from one specimen sequenced in a study of cytomegalovirus exposure and HLA in healthy donors. It was with 60 Vbeta and 13 Jbeta primers that the PCR ran. The data were produced by immunoSEQ multiplex PCR, yet TCRdb's version contains in-frame clones alone and is incomplete. The data show about 80,000 clones, approximately 67% seen once. Sequencing input: PBMCs. The receptors shown here come from a male donor in good health and CMV-seropositive.

This clone has a handful of counts. The DNA for the CDR3 is TGTGCCTCGCAGCGGGGGCCTGAATACACCGGGGAGCTGTTTTTT. The encoded protein is CASQRGPEYTGELFF. The gene calls are TRBV30 and TRBJ2-2, with TRBD2 matching 8 bases. Germline CDR1 reads GTSNPN; CDR2 reads SVGIG (reference sequence). After removal of 7 bases from V and 3 bases from J, the junction contained 10 bases not matched to a gene. The CDR3 runs to 15 residues.

The chain couples TRBV6-5 to TRBJ1-2; TRBD1 might be the D (5 bases). Germline CDR1 is MNHEY and CDR2 is SVGAGI. The CDR3 extends over 15 amino acids. V gave up 5 bases and J gave up 0 bases, with 13 bases separating them. CDR3 amino acids: CASSNLDSSNYGYTF. The CDR3 coding sequence is TGTGCCAGCAGTAACCTCGACAGCTCTAACTATGGCTACACCTTC.

The chain is built from TRBV14 and TRBJ1-1, with 9 bases fitting TRBD1. Trimming cost V 0 bases and J 2 bases; bases outside gene matches: 10. CDR1 is SGHDN and CDR2 is FVKESK in the germline V gene. The CDR3 is 18 residues long. CDR3 in amino acids: CASSQEKRRQGDNTEAFF. The CDR3 DNA reads TGTGCCAGCAGCCAAGAAAAAAGGAGACAGGGGGATAACACTGAAGCTTTCTTT. Full variable domain (missing parts from reference TRBV14 and TRBJ1-1): EAGVTQFPSHSVIEKGQTVTLRCDPISGHDNLYWYRRVMGKEIKFLLHFVKESKQDESGMPNNRFLAERTGGTYSTLKVQPAELEDSGVYFCASSQEKRRQGDNTEAFFGQGTRLTVV.

J is TRBJ1-2 and V is TRBV6-5; possibly TRBD1 for D (5 bases). The germline CDR1 and CDR2 sequences are MNHEY and SVGAGI. This CDR3 region has 15 residues. V lost 3 bases, J lost 5 bases, and 16 bases lay in between. CDR3 DNA sequence: TGTGCCAGCAGTTATGCGGGGGAGTATGGATATGGCTACACCTTC. Protein sequence: CASSYAGEYGYGYTF.

This clone has a handful of counts. J is TRBJ2-1 and V is TRBV7-3, with 9 positions matching TRBD2. The J segment lost 2 bases and the V segment lost 5 bases, leaving 4 bases of the junction unmatched. This CDR3 is 15 amino acids long. Germline CDR1 and CDR2: SGHTA and FQGTGA. This CDR3 reads CASSIGLATYNEQFF. In nucleotides, the CDR3 is TGTGCCAGCAGCATAGGACTAGCGACCTACAATGAGCAGTTCTTC.

The chain carries TRBV6-5 and TRBJ2-1, with D perhaps TRBD1 (5 bases). V was cut by 7 bases and J by 3 bases, with 13 bases left in between. The CDR3 has 14 residues. In germline, CDR1 is MNHEY, CDR2 SVGAGI. In nucleotides, the CDR3 is TGTGCCAGCAAACGGAGAAGGGGCTACAATGAGCAGTTCTTC. It translates to CASKRRRGYNEQFF.

The rearrangement uses TRBV7-2 and TRBJ1-1; 8 bases agree with TRBD1. The V gene's germline CDR1 is SGHTA and CDR2 FQGNSA. Trimming took 1 base from V and 0 from J; bases not matched to a gene: 1. The CDR3 consists of 15 residues. CDR3 region: CASSLGTGLNTEAFF. Here the CDR3 DNA reads TGTGCCAGCAGCTTAGGGACAGGGTTGAACACTGAAGCTTTCTTT.

This clone was seen a single time. The chain joins TRBV5-1 to TRBJ1-6; D not resolved. The CDR3 extends over 13 amino acids. V was shortened by 4 bases and J by 9 bases, with 11 bases between the two germline ends. Germline V CDR1 and CDR2: SGHRS, YFSETQ. CDR3 DNA: TGCGCCAGCAGCCCGGGCGGGAGTTCACCCCTCCACTTT. It encodes CASSPGGSSPLHF.

A few counts support this clone. CDR3 in amino acids: CASTPLGGASGELFF. CDR3 coding DNA: TGTGCCAGCACCCCTCTCGGGGGGGCGAGCGGGGAGCTGTTTTTT. The chain combines TRBV14 with TRBJ2-2, with 8 nucleotides matching TRBD2. The ends lost 7 bases at V and 7 bases at J; junction bases unmatched: 11. Germline CDR1 SGHDN, CDR2 FVKESK. The CDR3 covers 15 residues.

This clone was seen a single time. CDR3 nucleotides: TGTGCCTGGACAGGAAGCGGGAGCGGATTCGGGGAGCTGTTTTTT. It specifies CAWTGSGSGFGELFF. The chain employs TRBV30 and TRBJ2-2, with 8 bases lining up with TRBD2. The CDR3 covers 15 residues. V gave up 4 bases and J gave up 7 bases; unmatched junction bases: 11. The germline gives CDR1 GTSNPN, CDR2 SVGIG (reference sequence).

The V call is TRBV5-1, the J call TRBJ1-4; D might be TRBD1 (5 bases). Trimming removed 0 bases at V and 8 bases at J, with 14 bases between. The CDR3 contains 15 residues. Germline V lookup: CDR1 SGHRS, CDR2 YFSETQ. CDR3 in DNA: TGCGCCAGCAGCTTGGGTCTAGGGGATGGGGAAAAACTGTTTTTT. Encoded protein: CASSLGLGDGEKLFF.

A note on this clone: The identical CDR3 is also encoded by other nucleotide sequences in the sample. CDR3 sequence reads: CASTEGKEAFF. The CDR3 DNA reads as TGTGCCAGCACCGAGGGTAAAGAGGCTTTCTTT. The chain uses TRBV7-9 and TRBJ1-1; D remains unclear. This CDR3 comprises 11 residues. The V gene's germline CDR1 is SEHNR and CDR2 FQNEAQ (reference sequence). Trimming pared 7 bases from V and 11 bases from J, leaving 14 bases between.

This clone was picked up a small number of times. V usage is TRBV11-2 and J usage is TRBJ1-1; D remains unclear. Germline V gives CDR1 SGHAT, CDR2 FQNNGV. This CDR3 contains 11 residues. Between the trimmed V and J ends, which lost 6 bases and 7 bases, there was a span of 9 bases. The CDR3 coding sequence is TGTGCCAGCAGGAGCGGGGTTGAAGCTTTCTTT. Translating gives CASRSGVEAFF. Drawing the rest from reference TRBV11-2 and TRBJ1-1, the complete variable domain is EAGVAQSPRYKIIEKRQSVAFWCNPISGHATLYWYQQILGQGPKLLIQFQNNGVVDDSQLPKDRFSAERLKGVDSTLKIQPAKLEDSAVYLCASRSGVEAFFGQGTRLTVV.

The rearrangement uses TRBV28 and TRBJ2-7, with 10 bases identical to TRBD2. Germline loops: CDR1 MDHEN, CDR2 SYDVKM. The junction had 1 base not matched to a gene; V was cut back by 7 bases and J by 1 base. CDR3 length equals 13 residues. The CDR3 is CASKREGSYEQYF. CDR3 sequence (DNA): TGTGCCAGCAAGCGGGAGGGATCCTACGAGCAGTACTTC.

The chain employs TRBV19 and TRBJ1-2; 11 bases map to TRBD1. The germline V gene has CDR1 LNHDA and CDR2 SQIVND (reference sequence). The trim removed 6 bases at V and 2 bases at J, leaving 2 bases unmatched. The CDR3 spans 14 residues. The CDR3 protein is CASRDRGLNYGYTF. In DNA, the CDR3 is TGTGCCAGTAGGGACAGGGGGCTAAACTATGGCTACACCTTC.

The CDR3 bases are TGTGCCAGCAGTTTATCGACAGGTGGCTTCGTCGAGCAGTACTTC. Protein product: CASSLSTGGFVEQYF. V usage is TRBV27 and J usage is TRBJ2-7, with TRBD1 as a possible D gene (6 bases). V lost 0 bases, J lost 6 bases, and 15 bases lay in between. CDR1 is MNHEY, CDR2 SMNVEV, per germline (reference sequence). There are 15 residues in the CDR3.

The rearrangement uses TRBV7-2 and TRBJ2-5, with a weak D call TRBD2 (6 bases). The J call may not be correct, given that the DNA end is closer to TRBJ2-7. The CDR3 is made up of 16 amino acids. From germline, CDR1 is SGHTA and CDR2 FQGNSA. The CDR3 DNA reads as TGTGCCAGCAGGCAGGGAGGCGGGGTGGTGTCCTACGAGCAGTACTTC. It specifies CASRQGGGVVSYEQYF.

J is TRBJ1-1 and V is TRBV28, with D tentatively TRBD1 (6 bases). The V and J ends lost 3 bases and 2 bases respectively, with 10 bases between them. The length of the CDR3 is 14 residues. Germline V gene lookup returns CDR1 MDHEN and CDR2 SYDVKM. The CDR3 bases are TGTGCCAGCAGTTTGGTACAGGGCAACACTGAAGCTTTCTTT. Protein product: CASSLVQGNTEAFF.

This clone has just a few counts. The J gene is TRBJ2-2, the V gene TRBV7-2; D is possibly TRBD2 (5 bases). V was trimmed by 0 bases and J by 4 bases, leaving 12 bases between them. Looked up from germline, CDR1 is SGHTA and CDR2 is FQGNSA. CDR3 length: 16 residues. CDR3 sequence (DNA): TGTGCCAGCAGCTTAGCGCGTGCCGCGGGCACCGGGGAGCTGTTTTTT. This encodes CASSLARAAGTGELFF.

The chain combines TRBV7-2 with TRBJ1-1; D not resolved. The CDR3 sequence is 14 residues long. Trimming removed 2 bases from V and 4 bases from J, with 11 bases in between. The germline V gene encodes CDR1 SGHTA and CDR2 FQGNSA. The DNA for the CDR3 is TGTGCCAGCAGCTTAAAGCTTGTTGGCACTGAAGCTTTCTTT. Translating gives CASSLKLVGTEAFF.

V and J are TRBV18 and TRBJ2-3; possibly TRBD1 for D (7 bases). Germline values: CDR1 KGHSH, CDR2 LQKENI. V was cut by 3 bases and J by 5 bases, with 9 bases left in between. This CDR3 comprises 13 residues. Written as DNA, the CDR3 is TGTGCCAGCTCACCTCAGGGGGGAGATACGCAGTATTTT. This encodes CASSPQGGDTQYF.

This clone has only a few counts. This chain uses TRBV27 with TRBJ1-1, with TRBD1 matching over 7 bases. From germline, CDR1 is MNHEY and CDR2 SMNVEV (reference sequence). V lost 1 base and J lost 0; bases outside the gene matches: 2. The CDR3 is made up of 15 amino acids. The CDR3 sequence is CASSLYQGVNTEAFF. As DNA, the CDR3 is TGTGCCAGCAGTTTATACCAGGGGGTGAACACTGAAGCTTTCTTT.

This chain uses TRBV4-2 with TRBJ1-5; possibly TRBD1 for D (5 bases). V was trimmed by 1 base and J by 0 bases, leaving 13 bases between them. This CDR3 region has 17 residues. The germline gives CDR1 LGHNA, CDR2 YNFKEQ. CDR3 nucleotide sequence: TGTGCCAGCAGCCAAGTGGGGCAGGGCCTTAGCAATCAGCCCCAGCATTTT. Translation gives CASSQVGQGLSNQPQHF.